The clone carrying this T cell receptor (beta chain) was observed a few times. What it recognizes is unknown. TCRdb passed the reads through MiXCR, listing each CDR3 protein once. The table lists under 300,000 distinct CDR3 sequences, 20% to 25% of them singletons. The data stem from a study of T cell repertoires in cytomegalovirus infection. Germline loops: CDR1 MNHEY, CDR2 SVGEGT. Trimming pared 2 bases from V and 7 bases from J, leaving 18 bases between. The CDR3 has 16 residues. J is TRBJ2-1 and V is TRBV6-2 or TRBV6-3; D is perhaps TRBD1 (7 bases). The sequence was collected from a human donor in good health (CMV status not recorded). Some clones in this sample may be carry-over from other donors' samples. This sample comprised cultured PBMCs, obtained from culture after CMV antigen stimulation. The CDR3 here is CASSYGPFQGGNEQFF. The CDR3 nucleotides are TGTGCCAGCAGTTACGGCCCATTCCAGGGGGGAAATGAGCAGTTCTTC.